The next 17 T cell receptor beta chains were all read from a single sample in a study of blood T cell repertoires in COVID-19. Only in-frame clones appear in the TCRdb table, and some are missing; sequencing was by immunoSEQ multiplex PCR. The sample lists about 170,000 clones, just over 90% occurring once. The specimen sequenced was peripheral blood. Every receptor here comes from a man in his late teens or twenties with COVID-19, enrolled during active disease.

The chain couples TRBV25-1 to TRBJ2-7; D uncertain. V was clipped by 0 bases and J by 0 bases, with 15 bases between them. This CDR3 comprises 17 residues. Germline assignment: CDR1 MGHDK and CDR2 SYGVNS. DNA for the CDR3: TGTGCCAGCAGTGAATATATAGAAGGAGACCTCTCCTACGAGCAGTACTTC. Its translation is CASSEYIEGDLSYEQYF.

DNA of the CDR3: TGTGCCAGCAGTTTCTCAGGGATCGATCAGCCCCAGCATTTT. This sequence encodes CASSFSGIDQPQHF. This chain uses TRBV27 with TRBJ1-5; possibly TRBD1 for D (5 bases). V lost 3 bases and J lost 5, with 11 bases in between. The CDR3 has 14 amino acids. From germline, CDR1 is MNHEY and CDR2 SMNVEV (reference sequence).

The V call is TRBV9, the J call TRBJ2-7, with no clear D. The CDR3 has 18 residues. The germline V gene encodes CDR1 SGDLS and CDR2 YYNGEE. Trimming pared 0 bases from V and 0 bases from J, leaving 19 bases between. In DNA form, the CDR3 reads TGTGCCAGCAGCGTAGGAGAAAGAGGCGCCGCCGACTCCTACGAGCAGTACTTC. It translates to CASSVGERGAADSYEQYF.

V is TRBV7-2 and J is TRBJ1-5; perhaps TRBD1 as D (5 bases). CDR3 size: 17 residues. V was clipped by 3 bases and J by 4 bases, with 19 bases between them. The V gene's germline CDR1 is SGHTA and CDR2 FQGNSA. The DNA of the CDR3 is TGTGCCAGCAGCTTCGGCGGCGGGGCGGGACGAAATCAGCCCCAGCATTTT. As protein: CASSFGGGAGRNQPQHF.

The chain joins TRBV5-4 to TRBJ2-7, with TRBD1 as a possible D gene (6 bases). The CDR3 is made up of 14 amino acids. V lost 4 bases to trimming and J lost 4 bases, with 15 bases between them. Germline assignment: CDR1 SGHNT and CDR2 YYREEE (reference sequence). As DNA, the CDR3 is TGTGCCAGCAGCCAACCGGGACAAGTATACGAGCAGTACTTC. As protein: CASSQPGQVYEQYF.

The V and J genes are TRBV2 and TRBJ2-1; D is perhaps TRBD1 (5 bases). Germline-derived CDR1 and CDR2 are SNHLY and FYNNEI. This CDR3 is 16 amino acids long. The V and J ends lost 6 bases and 7 bases respectively, with 22 bases between them. CDR3 region: CASRMGHRAGINEQFF. In DNA, the CDR3 is TGTGCCAGCAGGATGGGCCATAGGGCAGGGATAAATGAGCAGTTCTTC.

The genes are TRBV2 and TRBJ1-1; D perhaps matches TRBD1 (5 bases). The germline V gene encodes CDR1 SNHLY and CDR2 FYNNEI. The V and J ends lost 3 bases and 3 bases respectively, with 11 bases between them. There are 14 residues in the CDR3. The CDR3 here is CASSERGKYTEAFF. The CDR3 nucleotides read TGTGCCAGCAGTGAGCGGGGGAAGTACACTGAAGCTTTCTTT. Based on the CDR3 plus reference TRBV2 and TRBJ1-1, the full variable domain is EPEVTQTPSHQVTQMGQEVILRCVPISNHLYFYWYRQILGQKVEFLVSFYNNEISEKSEIFDDQFSVERPDGSNFTLKIRSTKLEDSAMYFCASSERGKYTEAFFGQGTRLTVV.

In this sample, this clone turned up once. The genes are TRBV27 and TRBJ2-3; 8 bases are a match to TRBD2. After removal of 1 base from V and 4 bases from J, the junction contained 10 bases not matched to a gene. This CDR3 has 17 amino acids. Germline CDR1 reads MNHEY; CDR2 reads SMNVEV (reference sequence). CDR3 residues: CASSLCGRNICPDTQYF. In nucleotides, the CDR3 is TGTGCCAGCAGTTTATGCGGGAGGAACATCTGTCCAGATACGCAGTATTTT.

The rearrangement links TRBV5-1 to TRBJ1-2; D not resolved. CDR1 and CDR2 from the germline V gene are SGHRS and YFSETQ. This CDR3 has 17 residues. V was clipped by 0 bases and J by 3 bases, with 18 bases between them. DNA for the CDR3: TGCGCCAGCAGCTTGGGTAATGCGGGAAAATCGGACTATGGCTACACCTTC. Amino acids: CASSLGNAGKSDYGYTF.

This clone was counted only a few times. The rearrangement joins TRBV5-1 to TRBJ1-3; 8 bases line up with TRBD1. V trimming: 4 bases; J trimming: 0 bases; junction bases outside the gene matches: 3. The length of the CDR3 is 15 residues. Germline CDR1 and CDR2: SGHRS and YFSETQ. CDR3 nucleotide sequence: TGCGCCAGCAGCATCGGACAGGGCTCTGGAAACACCATATATTTT. This translates into CASSIGQGSGNTIYF. The full variable domain, rest sourced from reference TRBV5-1 and TRBJ1-3, is KAGVTQTPRYLIKTRGQQVTLSCSPISGHRSVSWYQQTPGQGLQFLFEYFSETQRNKGNFPGRFSGRQFSNSRSEMNVSTLELGDSALYLCASSIGQGSGNTIYFGEGSWLTVV.

This chain uses TRBV4-1 with TRBJ2-7, with TRBD2 identical over 8 bases. The CDR3 totals 15 residues. Germline CDR1 and CDR2: MGHRA and YSYEKL. After removal of 0 bases from V and 3 bases from J, the junction contained 4 bases not matched to a gene. The CDR3 DNA follows: TGCGCCAGCAGCCAAGAATTAGCGGGACTCTACGAGCAGTACTTC. It specifies CASSQELAGLYEQYF.

The V and J genes are TRBV5-6 and TRBJ1-2, with a tentative D call TRBD1 (5 bases). Germline assignment: CDR1 SGHDT and CDR2 YYEEEE. V dropped 4 bases and J dropped 7 bases, with 14 bases sitting between them. The CDR3 consists of 13 residues. The CDR3 sequence: CASSPGSGPGYTF. The CDR3 nucleotides are TGTGCCAGCAGCCCAGGGAGCGGGCCTGGCTACACCTTC.

This clone is a singleton in its sample. The sample holds other DNA sequences that translate to the same CDR3. The chain uses TRBV6-2 or TRBV6-3 and TRBJ2-1; 8 nucleotides align to TRBD2. Trimming removed 2 bases from V and 0 bases from J; junction bases left unmatched: 6. The CDR3 length is 17 residues. Germline V gene data show CDR1 as MNHEY and CDR2 as SVGEGT. DNA of the CDR3: TGTGCCAGCAGTTACCCCCTCCTAGCGGGCTCCTACAATGAGCAGTTCTTC. Amino acid sequence: CASSYPLLAGSYNEQFF.

The chain is built from TRBV20-1 and TRBJ2-7; 8 bases map to TRBD2. Germline lookup yields CDR1 DFQATT and CDR2 SNEGSKA (reference sequence). V shed 3 bases and J 6 bases; nucleotides not matched to a gene: 10. CDR3 length equals 14 residues. This CDR3 is CSASSPAGVLEQYF. The CDR3 coding sequence is TGCAGTGCTAGTAGCCCAGCGGGAGTTCTCGAGCAGTACTTC.

For this clone: One end of the junction is discordant with germline, which a read error may explain. The chain is built from TRBV6-5 and TRBJ1-4, with D hard to call. The germline CDR1 and CDR2 sequences are MNHEY and SVGAGI. The CDR3 length is 14 residues. CDR3 DNA: TGTGCCAGCAGCTCCCGAGGAGCAGCTGAAAAACTGCTTTTT. Protein sequence: CASSSRGAAEKLLF.

CDR3 amino acids: CASSLSVAGKGEQFF. DNA of the CDR3: TGTGCCAGCAGCTTAAGTGTAGCGGGAAAAGGTGAGCAGTTCTTC. V gene TRBV7-7 combines with J gene TRBJ2-1; TRBD2 matches 8 bases. V lost 2 bases to trimming and J lost 9 bases; unmatched junction nucleotides: 9. This CDR3 is built from 15 residues. The germline CDR1 and CDR2 sequences are SSHAT and FNYEAQ (reference sequence).

The rearrangement links TRBV6-5 to TRBJ2-3, with a tentative D call TRBD2 (6 bases). Per the germline V gene, CDR1 is MNHEY and CDR2 is SVGAGI. Trimming stripped 6 bases from V and 1 base from J, with 11 bases between. The CDR3 is made up of 14 amino acids. CDR3 amino acids: CASRKQRGTDTQYF. The CDR3 coding sequence is TGTGCCAGCAGGAAACAGCGGGGCACAGATACGCAGTATTTT.